This T cell receptor beta chain was sequenced during a study of blood T cell repertoires in COVID-19. On the study more broadly: Specimens from acute and convalescent COVID-19 originated in the United States, Italy and Spain.

The CDR3 consists of 14 residues. Looked up from germline, CDR1 is KGHSH and CDR2 is LQKENI. V was clipped by 5 bases and J by 3 bases, with 13 bases between them. The protocol was immunoSEQ multiplex PCR, while the TCRdb copy is restricted to in-frame clones and leaves out a portion. The sample consists of some 70,000 clones, around 89% of them appearing once. The TCR was taken from a woman in her seventies with acute or convalescent COVID-19. Sequencing used peripheral blood. This chain connects TRBV18 to TRBJ1-1, with D possibly being TRBD1 (5 bases). CDR3 in amino acids: CASSSTGADTEAFF. The CDR3 DNA reads as TGTGCCAGCTCATCCACAGGCGCAGACACTGAAGCTTTCTTT.